This T cell receptor beta chain was observed in a study of CD8 T cells in ankylosing spondylitis. Study-level points and caveats: Some of these motif variants have turned up before, in reports on reactive arthritis synovial fluid and blood. The authors reported significant enrichment of disease-linked clones in matched ankylosing spondylitis synovial fluid.

The CDR3 spans 15 residues. The germline gives CDR1 MNHNS, CDR2 SASEGT. Trimming removed 7 bases from V and 0 bases from J, with 13 bases in between. In its sample, this clonotype was seen many times. Antigen unknown. It was by quantitative 5'-RACE with molecular barcodes that TCR beta libraries were made. TCRdb itself ran the 5' RACE reads through MiXCR, one entry per CDR3 protein. This table has some 54,000 distinct CDR3 sequences, 7.4% appearing once. Source material: blood, either unsorted or a sorted T cell fraction (not recorded which). This rearrangement joins TRBV6-1 to TRBJ1-3; D uncertain. This receptor was taken from a female donor with ankylosing spondylitis or in good health (not recorded which). The CDR3 region has the DNA TGTGCCAGCAACGGTCTCGGAGGCTCTGGAAACACCATATATTTT. It codes for CASNGLGGSGNTIYF.